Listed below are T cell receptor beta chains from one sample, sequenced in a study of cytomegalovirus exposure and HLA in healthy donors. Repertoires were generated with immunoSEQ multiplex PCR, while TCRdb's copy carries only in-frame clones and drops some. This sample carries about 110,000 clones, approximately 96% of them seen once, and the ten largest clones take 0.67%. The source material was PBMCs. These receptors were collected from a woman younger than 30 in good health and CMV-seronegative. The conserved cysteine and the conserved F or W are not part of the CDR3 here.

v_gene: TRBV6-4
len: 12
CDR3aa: ATSTGTRRNEQF

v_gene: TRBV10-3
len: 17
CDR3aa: AISESSSGGPRFRAEQF

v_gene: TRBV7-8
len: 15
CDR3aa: ASSLARRGSGANVLT

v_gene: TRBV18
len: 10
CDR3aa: ASSPSEETQY

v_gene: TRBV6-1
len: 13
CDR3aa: ASSELAGSSYEQY

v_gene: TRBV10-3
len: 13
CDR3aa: AISAQGNMNTEAF

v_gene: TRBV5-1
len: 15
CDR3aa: ASSLGTGPQQSYGYT

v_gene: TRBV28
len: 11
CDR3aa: ASRQGAGYGYT

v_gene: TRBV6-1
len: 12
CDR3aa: ASTTGGSGNTIY

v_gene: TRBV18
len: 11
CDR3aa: ASSPPATDTQY

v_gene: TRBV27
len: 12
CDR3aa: ASSFRTGDQPQH

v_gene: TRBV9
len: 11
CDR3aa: ASSDLGENTIY

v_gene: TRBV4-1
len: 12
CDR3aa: ASSQTGERETQY

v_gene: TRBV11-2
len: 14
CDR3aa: ASSLGAGSSTDTQY

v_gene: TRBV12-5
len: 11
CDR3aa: ASGRRALSPQH

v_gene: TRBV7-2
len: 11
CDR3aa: ASSPQVSSEQY

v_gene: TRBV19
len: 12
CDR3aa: ATQVSYSNQPQH

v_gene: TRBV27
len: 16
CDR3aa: ASSFTPRLAGPDYEQY

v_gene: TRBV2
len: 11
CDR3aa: ASSPGNTDTQY

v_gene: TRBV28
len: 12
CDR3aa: ATNRGSSYNEQF

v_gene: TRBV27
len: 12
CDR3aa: ASGRGASGNEQF

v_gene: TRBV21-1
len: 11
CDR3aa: ASGGEGGYGYT

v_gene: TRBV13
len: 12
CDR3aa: ASSLGQGANEQY

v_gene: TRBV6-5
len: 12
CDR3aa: ASSLTGRSYEQY

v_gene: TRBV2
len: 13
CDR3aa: ASSEEAGGPETQY

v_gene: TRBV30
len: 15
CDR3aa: AWSVGTGGTPQETQY

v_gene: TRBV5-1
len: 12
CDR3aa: ASSSAGANTEAF

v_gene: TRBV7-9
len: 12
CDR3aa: ASSLGTHNQPQH

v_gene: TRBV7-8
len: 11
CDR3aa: ASSLAGTGRSF

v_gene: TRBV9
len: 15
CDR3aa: ASSVAPTSGRTDTQY

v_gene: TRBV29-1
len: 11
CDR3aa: SVEAGSSYEQY

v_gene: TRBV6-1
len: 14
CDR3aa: ASSESRFAGYNEQF

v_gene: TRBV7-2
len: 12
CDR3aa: ASRDSTRTYEQY

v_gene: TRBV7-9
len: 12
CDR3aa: ASSQGGANQPQH

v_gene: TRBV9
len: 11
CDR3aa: ASSPRDFHGYT

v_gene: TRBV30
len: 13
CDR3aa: AWSVWRGSTDTQY

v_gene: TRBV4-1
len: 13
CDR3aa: ASSQDGQGYTEAF

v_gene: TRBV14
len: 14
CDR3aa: ASSPQGSSSYNEQF

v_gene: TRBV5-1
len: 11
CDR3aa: ASSWRGGEEQY

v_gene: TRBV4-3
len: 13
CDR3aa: ASSQDKGVNTEAF

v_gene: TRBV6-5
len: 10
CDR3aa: ASRTGGETQY

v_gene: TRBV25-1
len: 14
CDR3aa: ASSEIGGASGNTIY

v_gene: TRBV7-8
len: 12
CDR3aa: ASSGGQAIQTQY

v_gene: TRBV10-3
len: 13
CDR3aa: AISPGLQGHYGYT

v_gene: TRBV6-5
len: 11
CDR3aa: ASARVHSTEAF

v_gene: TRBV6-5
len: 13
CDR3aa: ASSQLTGNLDEQF

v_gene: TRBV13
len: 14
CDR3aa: ASSLEGLAGDNEQF

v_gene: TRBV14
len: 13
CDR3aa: ASSQPAGGPDEQY

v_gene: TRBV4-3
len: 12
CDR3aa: ASSQVRLGYEQY

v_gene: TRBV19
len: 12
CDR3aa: ASRPLTGMNEQY

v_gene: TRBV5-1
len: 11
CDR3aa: ASSEPPTDTQY

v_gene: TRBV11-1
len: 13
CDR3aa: ASSLEGIGADTQY

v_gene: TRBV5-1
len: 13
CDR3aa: ASSLGTASTDTQY

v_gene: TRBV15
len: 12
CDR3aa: ATSRGAGYTEAF

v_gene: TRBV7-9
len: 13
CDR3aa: ASTQGGTVGGGAF

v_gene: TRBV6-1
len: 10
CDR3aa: ASSSSGYEQY

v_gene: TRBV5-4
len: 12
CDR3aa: ASTLAGGLNEQF

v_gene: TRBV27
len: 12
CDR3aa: ASRQGQHNSPLH

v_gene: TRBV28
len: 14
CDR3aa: ASSQLPGLGFDTQY